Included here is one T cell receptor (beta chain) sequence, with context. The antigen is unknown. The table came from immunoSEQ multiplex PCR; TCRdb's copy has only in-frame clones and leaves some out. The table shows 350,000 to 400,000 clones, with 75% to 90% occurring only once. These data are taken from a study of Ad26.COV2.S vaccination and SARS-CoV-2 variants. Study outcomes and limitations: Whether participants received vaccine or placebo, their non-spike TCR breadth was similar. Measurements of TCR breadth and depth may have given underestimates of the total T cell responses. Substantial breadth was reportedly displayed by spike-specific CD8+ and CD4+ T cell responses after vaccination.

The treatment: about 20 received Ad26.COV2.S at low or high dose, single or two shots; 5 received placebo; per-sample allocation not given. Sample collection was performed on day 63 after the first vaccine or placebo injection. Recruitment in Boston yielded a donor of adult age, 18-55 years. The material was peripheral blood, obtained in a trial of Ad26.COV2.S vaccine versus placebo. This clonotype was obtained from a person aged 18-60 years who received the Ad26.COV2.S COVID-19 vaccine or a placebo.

The CDR3 DNA is TGTGCCAGCAGCCAGACCTCCCGGCAGACCAAAAACATTCAGTACTTC. Amino acid sequence: CASSQTSRQTKNIQYF. The J gene is TRBJ2-4, the V gene TRBV5-6; D call uncertain. With 4 bases removed from V and 2 bases from J, the gap between germline ends came to 16 bases. CDR3 length equals 16 residues. The germline CDR1 and CDR2 sequences are SGHDT and YYEEEE.